What follows are 8 T cell receptor beta chains derived from one specimen sequenced in a study of cytomegalovirus exposure and HLA in healthy donors. The PCR employed 60 Vbeta primers together with 13 Jbeta primers. Clones were sequenced by immunoSEQ multiplex PCR, and TCRdb holds only the in-frame ones, with some missing. The repertoire shows some 200,000 clones; the top ten hold about 1.1%. The specimen was PBMCs. These TCRs come from a girl aged 2-10 years in good health and CMV-seropositive.

This chain links TRBV5-1 with TRBJ2-1; D gene unclear. The length of the CDR3 is 18 residues. The germline V and J ends were trimmed by 2 bases and 3 bases, with 21 bases remaining between them. Germline lookup yields CDR1 SGHRS and CDR2 YFSETQ. CDR3 in amino acids: CASSFEAAPRFRYNEQFF. Here the CDR3 DNA reads TGCGCCAGCAGCTTTGAGGCGGCCCCCCGTTTCCGCTACAATGAGCAGTTCTTC. Full variable domain (missing parts from reference TRBV5-1 and TRBJ2-1): KAGVTQTPRYLIKTRGQQVTLSCSPISGHRSVSWYQQTPGQGLQFLFEYFSETQRNKGNFPGRFSGRQFSNSRSEMNVSTLELGDSALYLCASSFEAAPRFRYNEQFFGPGTRLTVL.

This chain connects TRBV27 to TRBJ2-5; D is undetermined. V was clipped by 2 bases and J by 5 bases, with 12 bases between them. The CDR3 runs 14 residues. Germline lookup yields CDR1 MNHEY and CDR2 SMNVEV (reference sequence). The CDR3 region is CASSLVGAWETQYF. In nucleotides, the CDR3 is TGTGCCAGCAGTTTAGTCGGAGCTTGGGAGACCCAGTACTTC.

The chain has TRBV28 and TRBJ1-4; 11 bases agree with TRBD1. This CDR3 is built from 17 residues. Germline assignment: CDR1 MDHEN and CDR2 SYDVKM. J gave up 8 bases and V 5 bases, and 13 bases lay outside the gene matches. The CDR3 is CASSPGQGGAFGEKLFF. The CDR3 bases are TGTGCCAGCAGTCCGGGACAGGGGGGTGCTTTCGGGGAAAAACTGTTTTTT.

The V call is TRBV15, the J call TRBJ2-3, with 9 nucleotides matching TRBD2. The CDR3 sequence is 15 residues long. V was pared by 3 bases and J by 5 bases, with 6 bases of the junction left unmatched. The germline CDR1 and CDR2 sequences are LNHNV and YYDKDF (reference sequence). CDR3 region: CATSSQREVVDTQYF. The CDR3 DNA reads as TGTGCCACCAGCAGCCAGCGGGAGGTAGTAGATACGCAGTATTTT.

The chain joins TRBV7-2 to TRBJ1-2; tentatively, D is TRBD1 (5 bases). The CDR3 contains 13 residues. From germline, CDR1 is SGHTA and CDR2 FQGNSA. Trimming left V 3 bases short and J 7 bases short, with 12 bases between. CDR3 nucleotide sequence: TGTGCCAGCAGCTTGGGGGGTATGGGTGGCTACACCTTC. It encodes CASSLGGMGGYTF.

This chain uses TRBV6-5 with TRBJ1-1; D is uncertain. The CDR3 sequence is 14 residues long. V was shortened by 4 bases and J by 6 bases, with 15 bases between the two germline ends. Germline assignment: CDR1 MNHEY and CDR2 SVGAGI. In DNA, the CDR3 is TGTGCCAGCAGTTTGAGGATCAATGTGGCTGAAGCTTTCTTT. Protein sequence: CASSLRINVAEAFF.

V gene TRBV6-5 combines with J gene TRBJ2-1; 9 bases are shared with TRBD2. CDR1 and CDR2 from the germline V gene are MNHEY and SVGAGI. This CDR3 is built from 16 residues. V was clipped by 2 bases and J by 4 bases; unmatched bases: 6. Here the CDR3 DNA reads TGTGCCAGCAGTTACGGGACTAGCAGAGGATACAATGAGCAGTTCTTC. It yields the protein CASSYGTSRGYNEQFF.

V gene TRBV29-1 combines with J gene TRBJ2-5; D is ambiguous. The CDR3 runs to 11 residues. Trimming stripped 5 bases from V and 4 bases from J, with 8 bases between. CDR1 and CDR2 from the germline V gene are SQVTM and ANQGSEA. CDR3 DNA: TGCAGCGTTCGGAGAGGAGAGACCCAGTACTTC. As protein: CSVRRGETQYF.